Shown below are 20 T cell receptor beta chains from a single sample sequenced in a study of blood T cells in healthy people across ages. For the second PCR, which ran for about 7 to 11 cycles, a sample-barcoded 5' primer and a J-beta primer mix were used. TCRdb passed the 5' RACE reads through MiXCR, listing each CDR3 protein once. The sample carries around 500,000 distinct CDR3 sequences, 27% recorded once. These data were also filed under a second study, of T cells of mothers and their children.

Sequencing used blood. These receptors all come from a boy aged 2-9 years in good health.

This clonotype was seen ten or more times. The V gene is TRBV6-2 or TRBV6-3, the J gene TRBJ2-2, with 11 nucleotides matching TRBD2. The CDR3 runs 16 residues. Germline-derived CDR1 and CDR2 are MNHEY and SVGEGT. The ends lost 6 bases at V and 8 bases at J; junction bases unmatched: 11. The CDR3 DNA is TGTGCCAGCAGGACTGGGACTAGCGGTGATTCTGGGGAGCTGTTTTTT. Translation: CASRTGTSGDSGELFF.

The chain carries TRBV21-1 and TRBJ1-4; the table's TRBD1 call for D was not verified on the DNA. TRBV21-1 corresponds to a pseudogene. This CDR3 has 18 amino acids. The CDR3 reads CASSAQSQGKATNEKLFF. The CDR3 coding sequence is TGTGCCAGCAGCGCCCAATCACAGGGAAAGGCAACTAATGAAAAACTGTTTTTT.

DNA for the CDR3: TGTGCCAGCAGTTTAGGCCCCGGGGGCACGTGGCCCCAGCATTTT. It is translated as CASSLGPGGTWPQHF. V usage is TRBV12-3 or TRBV12-4 and J usage is TRBJ1-5, with D possibly TRBD1 on 6 matching bases. This CDR3 contains 15 residues. V was shortened by 1 base and J by 9 bases, with 16 bases between the two germline ends.

This clonotype was observed at least ten times. The CDR3 region has the DNA TGTGCCAGCAGTTCCGGACTAGCAGGCAATGAGCAGTTCTTC. Protein sequence: CASSSGLAGNEQFF. The chain combines TRBV27 with TRBJ2-1; 8 positions match TRBD2. V shed 4 bases and J 6 bases; nucleotides not matched to a gene: 5. Germline V gene data show CDR1 as MNHEY and CDR2 as SMNVEV (reference sequence). The CDR3 spans 14 residues.

The chain joins TRBV7-9 to TRBJ2-4; 8 bases match TRBD1. Germline CDR1 reads SEHNR; CDR2 reads FQNEAQ (reference sequence). The CDR3 loop spans 16 amino acids. V dropped 5 bases and J dropped 1; count of bases not matched to a gene: 7. Here the CDR3 DNA reads TGTGCCAGCAGCCGCCAGGGGGCGATGGCCAAAAACATTCAGTACTTC. It encodes CASSRQGAMAKNIQYF.

The CDR3 protein is CASSTWRAETQYF. CDR3 DNA: TGTGCCAGCAGTACCTGGAGGGCTGAGACCCAGTACTTC. This chain uses TRBV27 with TRBJ2-5; D might be TRBD2 (6 bases). The germline V gene has CDR1 MNHEY and CDR2 SMNVEV (reference sequence). The CDR3 loop spans 13 amino acids. V shed 5 bases and J shed 5 bases, with 12 bases lying between them.

The CDR3 DNA reads as TGCGCCAGCAGCCCTCTGGGGGGGGCAGATTCACCCCTCCACTTT. This codes for CASSPLGGADSPLHF. The chain couples TRBV5-1 to TRBJ1-6, with D possibly matching TRBD1 (6 bases). Looked up from germline, CDR1 is SGHRS and CDR2 is YFSETQ. V lost 4 bases and J 8 bases, leaving 16 bases between the germline ends. CDR3 size: 15 residues.

This clonotype came up once. The chain employs TRBV6-1 and TRBJ2-7, with 15 bases matching TRBD2. The CDR3 runs to 14 residues. Losses at the gene ends were 11 bases for V and 3 bases for J; bases not matched to a gene: 5. The germline V gene has CDR1 MNHNS and CDR2 SASEGT. DNA for the CDR3: TGTGCCTGCGGGGGACTAGCGGGAGGCTACGAGCAGTACTTC. As protein: CACGGLAGGYEQYF.

Comments on this clonotype: Without the conserved terminal phenylalanine or tryptophan, this CDR3 likely stems from a read error. The V call is TRBV6-6, the J call TRBJ2-7; 8 bases align to TRBD2. The germline V gene has CDR1 MNHNY and CDR2 SVGAGI (reference sequence). V gave up 0 bases and J gave up 1 base; unmatched junction bases: 2. CDR3 length: 15 amino acids. This CDR3 reads CASSYSGGGSYEQYL. DNA of the CDR3: TGTGCCAGCAGTTACTCTGGCGGGGGGTCCTACGAGCAGTACCTC.

In its sample, this clonotype was seen a few times. The chain links TRBV10-3 to TRBJ1-2; tentatively, D is TRBD1 (6 bases). Germline V gene sequence: CDR1 ENHRY, CDR2 SYGVKD. Between the trimmed V and J ends, which lost 4 bases and 4 bases, there was a span of 16 bases. CDR3 length: 15 amino acids. CDR3 amino acids: CAISGTADPSYGYTF. CDR3 coding DNA: TGTGCCATCAGTGGGACAGCGGATCCTAGCTATGGCTACACCTTC.

The V call is TRBV5-1, the J call TRBJ1-4; no clear D. Germline CDR1 SGHRS, CDR2 YFSETQ. V was pared by 4 bases and J by 6 bases, with 16 bases between. This CDR3 is 15 amino acids long. The CDR3 sequence is CASSVGGRRDEKLFF. The DNA of the CDR3 is TGCGCCAGCAGCGTTGGAGGCAGGAGAGATGAAAAACTGTTTTTT.

The CDR3 DNA follows: TGTGCCAGCAGTTTATTCGGGGGTTCCCAAGAGACCCAGTACTTC. It encodes CASSLFGGSQETQYF. J is TRBJ2-5 and V is TRBV27; a weak D match, TRBD2 (6 bases). The CDR3 has 15 residues. Germline CDR1 and CDR2: MNHEY and SMNVEV (reference sequence). The ends were cut back, 1 base at V and 1 base at J, with 10 bases in the middle.

The V and J genes are TRBV14 and TRBJ2-3; D ambiguous. The CDR3 has 14 amino acids. Germline-derived CDR1 and CDR2 are SGHDN and FVKESK. The germline V and J ends were trimmed by 0 bases and 9 bases, with 13 bases remaining between them. DNA of the CDR3: TGTGCCAGCAGCCAAGATGTGTACAGCCGGACGCAGTATTTT. Residues: CASSQDVYSRTQYF.

CDR3 residues: CASSSLTGQSSYEQYF. CDR3 coding DNA: TGTGCCAGCAGCTCCCTGACAGGCCAGAGCTCCTACGAGCAGTACTTC. The chain employs TRBV7-9 and TRBJ2-7; tentatively, D is TRBD1 (6 bases). Germline assignment: CDR1 SEHNR and CDR2 FQNEAQ (reference sequence). The CDR3 totals 16 residues. V gave up 4 bases and J gave up 0 bases, with 16 bases separating them. The variable domain in full, with the rest retrieved from reference TRBV7-9 and TRBJ2-7, is DTGVSQNPRHKITKRGQNVTFRCDPISEHNRLYWYRQTLGQGPEFLTYFQNEAQLEKSRLLSDRFSAERPKGSFSTLEIQRTEQGDSAMYLCASSSLTGQSSYEQYFGPGTRLTVT.

This clonotype showed up just a few times. This chain links TRBV6-1 with TRBJ2-7, with a possible D match to TRBD2 (5 bases). Germline CDR1 and CDR2: MNHNS and SASEGT. V was trimmed by 3 bases and J by 4 bases, leaving 10 bases between them. The CDR3 covers 13 residues. As DNA, the CDR3 is TGTGCCAGCAGTGAGTACGGGGTATACGAGCAGTACTTC. As protein: CASSEYGVYEQYF.

This chain connects TRBV6-6 to TRBJ1-2, with TRBD1 matching 8 bases. The V segment lost 0 bases and the J segment 5 bases; nucleotides outside the gene matches: 5. CDR3 size: 15 residues. Germline values: CDR1 MNHNY, CDR2 SVGAGI (reference sequence). DNA for the CDR3: TGTGCCAGCAGTTACTCCCTCGGACAGGGATATGGCTACACCTTC. Encoded protein: CASSYSLGQGYGYTF.

This clonotype has more than one count but fewer than ten. The chain employs TRBV29-1 and TRBJ1-1; D remains ambiguous. Germline V lookup: CDR1 SQVTM, CDR2 ANQGSEA. The CDR3 runs 13 residues. V was trimmed by 7 bases and J by 1 base, leaving 13 bases between them. The CDR3 nucleotides are TGCAGCGCCGGAGACCAATCGAACACTGAAGCTTTCTTT. This sequence encodes CSAGDQSNTEAFF.

This clonotype was seen once. The rearrangement joins TRBV12-3 or TRBV12-4 to TRBJ2-1, with D perhaps TRBD1 (5 bases). With 5 bases removed from V and 4 bases from J, the gap between germline ends came to 9 bases. This CDR3 has 13 residues. The CDR3 DNA is TGTGCCAGCAGTACGACAGCGTACAATGAGCAGTTCTTC. Amino acids: CASSTTAYNEQFF.

The rearrangement uses TRBV5-1 and TRBJ1-4; 9 bases fit TRBD1. The length of the CDR3 is 15 residues. The trim removed 0 bases at V and 8 bases at J, leaving 5 bases unmatched. Germline lookup yields CDR1 SGHRS and CDR2 YFSETQ. CDR3 coding DNA: TGCGCCAGCAGCTTGGAGACAGGGGGATACGAAAAACTGTTTTTT. Translated: CASSLETGGYEKLFF. The full variable domain, completed using reference TRBV5-1 and TRBJ1-4, is KAGVTQTPRYLIKTRGQQVTLSCSPISGHRSVSWYQQTPGQGLQFLFEYFSETQRNKGNFPGRFSGRQFSNSRSEMNVSTLELGDSALYLCASSLETGGYEKLFFGSGTQLSVL.

The rearrangement uses TRBV7-8 and TRBJ2-5; maybe TRBD2 (5 bases). CDR1 is SGHVS, CDR2 FQNEAQ, per germline. The CDR3 loop spans 14 amino acids. The V and J ends lost 2 bases and 5 bases respectively, with 12 bases between them. CDR3 in amino acids: CASSLRLAMETQYF. CDR3 coding DNA: TGTGCCAGCAGCTTACGTCTAGCTATGGAGACCCAGTACTTC.